This is a list of T cell receptor beta chains from one sample in a study of T cell responses to AZD1222 COVID-19 vaccine. Profiled with immunoSEQ multiplex PCR; TCRdb holds only in-frame clones, not every one. In the table there are 80,000 to 100,000 clones, more than 70% of which are singletons. The sample was peripheral blood, taken 28 days after the second AZD1222 dose. The receptors were gathered from an adult who received the AZD1222 COVID-19 vaccine. Both conserved end residues are part of each CDR3. A D gene is named only where the DNA matches it firmly. The listing skips clone size in some rows; elsewhere it reads once, few, many or a size class.

J gene	V gene	clone size	D gene	CDR3 DNA	CDR3 protein
TRBJ1-2	TRBV28	.	TRBD1	TGTGCCAGCAGTTTGAGACAGGGGAATAACTATGGCTACACCTTC	CASSLRQGNNYGYTF
TRBJ1-3	TRBV6-7	.	.	TGTGCCAGCAGTTATTTGGCACCAGAGGACACCATATATTTT	CASSYLAPEDTIYF
TRBJ2-3	TRBV4-1	.	.	TGCGCCAGCAGCCAAGTGATGGATACGCAGTATTTT	CASSQVMDTQYF
TRBJ2-3	TRBV5-1	.	.	TGCGCCAGCAGCTTAGGGGGGAGCACAGATACGCAGTATTTT	CASSLGGSTDTQYF
TRBJ1-5	TRBV18	.	.	TGTGCCAGCTCACCAGACCAGGCAGGGGGCAATCAGCCCCAGCATTTT	CASSPDQAGGNQPQHF
TRBJ2-2	TRBV6-5	.	TRBD1	TGTGCCAGCAACGACAGGGGGGGAACCGGGGAGCTGTTTTTT	CASNDRGGTGELFF
TRBJ1-3	TRBV5-4	.	TRBD1	TGTGCCAGCAGCCCCGGACAGGCTGGAAACACCATATATTTT	CASSPGQAGNTIYF
TRBJ1-4	TRBV7-9	.	.	TGTGCCAGCAGCTTAGGTCCCAGAGCCAGGGATGGTGAAAAACTGTTTTTT	CASSLGPRARDGEKLFF
TRBJ2-1	TRBV12-3/TRBV12-4	.	.	TGTGCCAGCAGTCCCCGGGCGAATGAGCAGTTCTTC	CASSPRANEQFF
TRBJ2-3	TRBV28	.	.	TGTGCCAGCTCCCTTGGGGGGGATACGCAGTATTTT	CASSLGGDTQYF
TRBJ2-7	TRBV27	.	.	TGTGCCAGCAGTCCCGGTATAAGCTCCTACGAGCAGTACTTC	CASSPGISSYEQYF
TRBJ1-5	TRBV10-3	.	.	TGTGCCATCAGTGAGCCTAAACAGCCCCAGCATTTT	CAISEPKQPQHF
TRBJ2-5	TRBV29-1	.	TRBD1	TGCAGCGCTGGACAGGGGCAATCTTCCCCGGACCAAGAGACCCAGTACTTC	CSAGQGQSSPDQETQYF
TRBJ1-4	TRBV19	.	.	TGTGCCAGTAGCCCCGGGGGAGGGGTCAGCGAAAAACTGTTTTTT	CASSPGGGVSEKLFF
TRBJ2-3	TRBV5-1	.	.	TGCGCCAGCAGCTTGGGGGGCACAGATACGCAGTATTTT	CASSLGGTDTQYF
TRBJ2-2	TRBV7-3	few	.	TGTGCCAGCAGCTTACGGGAATCGGGGGAGCTGTTTTTT	CASSLRESGELFF
TRBJ2-3	TRBV30	once	TRBD1	TGTGCCTGGAGTGTACACCCGGGACAGGGCACAGATACGCAGTATTTT	CAWSVHPGQGTDTQYF
TRBJ1-1	TRBV11-2	.	.	TGTGCCAGCAGCCCTACAACAGGGCTGATGGCTCGCACTGAAGCTTTCTTT	CASSPTTGLMARTEAFF
TRBJ2-7	TRBV19	.	TRBD2	TGTGCCAGTAGTATAGATGGTCGGGCTAGCGGCTACGAGCAGTACTTC	CASSIDGRASGYEQYF
TRBJ2-1	TRBV7-3	.	TRBD2	TGTGCCAGCAGCTTCGGACCGGGAGGTGTTCGGGGAAATGAGCAGTTCTTC	CASSFGPGGVRGNEQFF
TRBJ1-3	TRBV10-3	.	.	TGTGCCATCAGTCCCCCAATGGCAAACACCATATATTTT	CAISPPMANTIYF
TRBJ1-2	TRBV30	.	TRBD1	TGTGCCTGGCAACATTCGGACAGGGAGAGAGAAGGCTACACCTTC	CAWQHSDREREGYTF
TRBJ2-2	TRBV7-9	.	.	TGTGCCAGCAGCCCGCCCTTGACAGCGGCCGGGGAGCTGTTTTTT	CASSPPLTAAGELFF
TRBJ2-7	TRBV7-9	.	.	TGTGCCAGCAGCCCCCCCTTCCGGCAGGGCCACGAGCAGTACTTC	CASSPPFRQGHEQYF
TRBJ2-7	TRBV5-8	few	TRBD1	TGTGCCAGCACCCGGGACAGGGGTTCCTACGAGCAGTACTTC	CASTRDRGSYEQYF
TRBJ2-1	TRBV19	.	TRBD2	TGTGCCAGTAGTACCGGGACTAGTGCGGGCAATGAGCAGTTCTTC	CASSTGTSAGNEQFF
TRBJ1-5	TRBV30	.	TRBD1	TGTGCCTGGAGTATCCGGGACAGGGGACCAGGCAATCAGCCCCAGCATTTT	CAWSIRDRGPGNQPQHF
TRBJ2-5	TRBV27	few	.	TGTGCCAGCAGACGGGGCAGGCAAGAGACCCAGTACTTC	CASRRGRQETQYF
TRBJ1-6	TRBV7-8	.	.	TGTGCCAGCAGCTTAGACGGACTCTATTCACCCCTCCACTTT	CASSLDGLYSPLHF
TRBJ2-3	TRBV28	.	TRBD1	TGTGCCAGCAGTTTAGGGGACAGGGGGGCAGATACGCAGTATTTT	CASSLGDRGADTQYF
TRBJ2-2	TRBV5-1	.	TRBD1	TGCGCCAGCAGCTGGGGACAGGGGGCCGCCGGGGAGCTGTTTTTT	CASSWGQGAAGELFF
TRBJ2-5	TRBV9	.	.	TGTGCCAGCAGCGTAGGTCAGCAAGAGACCCAGTACTTC	CASSVGQQETQYF
TRBJ2-5	TRBV3-1/TRBV3-2	.	.	TGTGCCAGCAGAGGATGGCGGGGACAAGAGACCCAGTACTTC	CASRGWRGQETQYF
TRBJ1-3	TRBV6-5	.	.	TGTGCCAGCAGTTATGGAGGGGATGGAAACACCATATATTTT	CASSYGGDGNTIYF
TRBJ2-3	TRBV28	.	.	TGTGCCACCTCTTCCCGCTATACGCAGTATTTT	CATSSRYTQYF
TRBJ2-5	TRBV18	.	.	TGTGCCAGCTCACCACGGGGGAGACAAGAGACCCAGTACTTC	CASSPRGRQETQYF
TRBJ2-5	TRBV7-6	.	TRBD2	TGTGCCACCTCCCCCCTAGCGGCCCCTGGGGAGACCCAGTACTTC	CATSPLAAPGETQYF
TRBJ1-4	TRBV27	.	.	TGTGCCAGCAAAGACAGCTTTGTACATGAAAAACTGTTTTTT	CASKDSFVHEKLFF
TRBJ2-1	TRBV5-4	.	.	TGTGCCAGCAGCTGGGGGCGCGGGGAGGGGAATGAGCAGTTCTTC	CASSWGRGEGNEQFF
TRBJ2-3	TRBV11-2	.	TRBD2	TGTGCCAGCAGCTCCTTAGCGGGGGGCCCAGATACGCAGTATTTT	CASSSLAGGPDTQYF
TRBJ2-1	TRBV5-4	.	.	TGTGCCAGCAGGCCAGGCCTGGTGGGAGCTGACAATGAGCAGTTCTTC	CASRPGLVGADNEQFF
TRBJ1-6	TRBV6-5	.	.	TGTGCCAGCAGTCGGGAGAATTCACCCCTCCACTTT	CASSRENSPLHF
TRBJ2-7	TRBV28	.	.	TGTGCCAGCAAATCAGGGATGGACGAGCAGTACTTC	CASKSGMDEQYF
TRBJ2-1	TRBV5-1	.	.	TGCGCCAGCAGCCTCCAGGGGGGGGGCAATGAGCAGTTCTTC	CASSLQGGGNEQFF
TRBJ2-7	TRBV3-1/TRBV3-2	.	TRBD1	TGTGCCAGCAGCCCGAATCCCGGGACAGGGGACCGGTACGAGCAGTACTTC	CASSPNPGTGDRYEQYF
TRBJ1-6	TRBV30	.	.	TGTGCCTGGACAGGACAGTATAATTCACCCCTCCACTTT	CAWTGQYNSPLHF
TRBJ2-1	TRBV3-1/TRBV3-2	.	TRBD2	TGTGCCAGCAGCCAAGGACTAGCGGGGGGTTCCAATGAGCAGTTCTTC	CASSQGLAGGSNEQFF
TRBJ1-3	TRBV9	.	TRBD1	TGTGCCAGCAGTCCTTTCCAGGGGGCAGGAGGAAACACCATATATTTT	CASSPFQGAGGNTIYF
TRBJ2-7	TRBV27	.	TRBD1	TGTGCCAGCCATGGCCTCGGGACAGGGTACGAGCAGTACTTC	CASHGLGTGYEQYF
TRBJ2-2	TRBV6-5	.	.	TGTGCCAGCAGTCCCGGGACTCTCACCGGGGAGCTGTTTTTT	CASSPGTLTGELFF
TRBJ2-1	TRBV6-1	once	.	TGTGCCAGCAGTGGGGACCCTCCATCCCTCTACAATGAGCAGTTCTTC	CASSGDPPSLYNEQFF
TRBJ2-5	TRBV7-2	.	.	TGTGCCAGCAGCGAAGCCACTAGCATTACCCAGTACTTC	CASSEATSITQYF
TRBJ1-2	TRBV3-1/TRBV3-2	.	.	TGTGCCAGCAGCCAAGACGCACGGGGCGGGGGCTACACCTTC	CASSQDARGGGYTF
TRBJ1-5	TRBV12-3/TRBV12-4	few	TRBD1	TGTGCCAGCAGTTTCGAGGGGGCGGGGCCCCAGCATTTT	CASSFEGAGPQHF